What follows are 30 T cell receptor beta chains derived from one specimen sequenced in a study of long-term antiretroviral therapy in people with HIV (dated by TCRdb to the early 2020s). The immunoSEQ hsTCRB v3.0 assay was used at survey level resolution for TRB variable region sequencing. In TCRdb, the immuneACCESS table is reduced to in-frame sequences with V and J assigned. These tables do not hold every clone; where another copy was compared, an unresolved V gene accounts for under half, and the others remain unexplained. In all, the sample holds 9,500 or so clones, and 75% of those were seen once. The ten largest clones represent around 21% of the sample. The starting material was unsorted PBMCs, obtained 1.8 years before starting antiretroviral therapy. The source is a man aged 35-49 years with HIV.

This chain connects TRBV6-5 to TRBJ1-3; no definite D call. The CDR3 extends over 16 amino acids. The germline V and J ends were trimmed by 0 bases and 0 bases, with 9 bases remaining between them. Germline V lookup: CDR1 MNHEY, CDR2 SVGAGI. The CDR3: CASSYSPAVSGNTIYF. CDR3 in DNA: TGTGCCAGCAGTTACTCGCCTGCGGTCTCTGGAAACACCATATATTTT.

The chain has TRBV5-1 and TRBJ2-5, with 12 bases lining up with TRBD2. Germline trimming cut 4 bases from V and 1 base from J; bases unmatched to any gene: 5. From germline, CDR1 is SGHRS and CDR2 YFSETQ. The CDR3 length is 16 residues. The CDR3 DNA sequence: TGCGCCAGCAGCCCGGGGACTAGCGGGTTCCAAGAGACCCAGTACTTC. It is translated as CASSPGTSGFQETQYF.

The chain is built from TRBV5-4 and TRBJ2-3; D assignment may be TRBD1 or TRBD2 (5 bases each). The CDR3 is 15 amino acids. Germline V gene sequence: CDR1 SGHNT, CDR2 YYREEE (reference sequence). Trimming took 4 bases from V and 5 from J, leaving 17 bases between them. In nucleotides, the CDR3 is TGTGCCAGCAGCCTGACTGGGGGTGGCAAAGATACGCAGTATTTT. It encodes CASSLTGGGKDTQYF.

The CDR3 region has the DNA TGTGCCAGCAGCTTGAACTCCCAGGGGTTCAACGAGCAGTACTTC. It codes for CASSLNSQGFNEQYF. This chain links TRBV7-6 with TRBJ2-7; a weak D match, TRBD1 (6 bases). The CDR3 contains 15 residues. The germline CDR1 and CDR2 sequences are SGHVS and FNYEAQ. Trimming removed 3 bases at V and 5 bases at J, with 17 bases between.

This clone was recorded once. V gene TRBV2 combines with J gene TRBJ1-1; D is possibly TRBD1 (6 bases). The length of the CDR3 is 15 residues. Trimming took 3 bases from V and 6 from J, leaving 17 bases between them. Germline V lookup: CDR1 SNHLY, CDR2 FYNNEI. The CDR3 reads CASSDGGGAGAEAFF. The CDR3 DNA sequence: TGTGCCAGCAGTGACGGCGGGGGGGCGGGGGCTGAAGCTTTCTTT.

This clone was observed a few times. This chain connects TRBV11-2 to TRBJ2-7; D not certain. Deletions cut 1 base from V and 1 base from J, with 11 bases between. Germline lookup yields CDR1 SGHAT and CDR2 FQNNGV. This CDR3 is built from 15 residues. The CDR3 sequence is CASSLGPLGSYEQYF. The DNA of the CDR3 is TGTGCCAGCAGCTTAGGACCGCTGGGGTCCTACGAGCAGTACTTC.

There are a few counts of this clone. Written as DNA, the CDR3 is TGCGCCAGCAGCCTACTAGCGGAGGCCTACAATGAGCAGTTCTTC. Its translation: CASSLLAEAYNEQFF. The J gene is TRBJ2-1, the V gene TRBV5-1; TRBD2 agrees at 8 bases. Per the germline V gene, CDR1 is SGHRS and CDR2 is YFSETQ. The CDR3 runs 15 residues. The V and J ends lost 4 bases and 2 bases, in that order; junction bases with no gene match: 5.

The chain joins TRBV5-1 to TRBJ2-2; TRBD1 is a possible D gene (6 bases). Germline CDR1 and CDR2: SGHRS and YFSETQ. The CDR3 runs to 15 residues. The ends were cut back, 1 base at V and 1 base at J, with 8 bases in the middle. This CDR3 is CASSLTGMNTGELFF. The CDR3 bases are TGCGCCAGCAGCTTGACAGGGATGAACACCGGGGAGCTGTTTTTT.

This clone has a handful of counts. V gene TRBV11-2 combines with J gene TRBJ1-2; a weak D match, TRBD1 (5 bases). The CDR3 consists of 13 residues. Germline lookup yields CDR1 SGHAT and CDR2 FQNNGV. Trimming left V 5 bases short and J 5 bases short, with 12 bases between. The CDR3: CASSLGDLYGYTF. The CDR3 bases are TGTGCCAGCAGCCTCGGGGACCTGTATGGCTACACCTTC.

The chain combines TRBV19 with TRBJ1-1, with 7 positions matching TRBD1. Germline lookup yields CDR1 LNHDA and CDR2 SQIVND (reference sequence). CDR3 size: 14 residues. V was pared by 5 bases and J by 0 bases, with 3 bases of the junction left unmatched. The CDR3 nucleotides read TGTGCCAGTAGTGCCGGGACAGTGAACACTGAAGCTTTCTTT. Translation gives CASSAGTVNTEAFF. Looking up the rest from reference TRBV19 and TRBJ1-1 gives the full variable domain: DGGITQSPKYLFRKEGQNVTLSCEQNLNHDAMYWYRQDPGQGLRLIYYSQIVNDFQKGDIAEGYSVSREKKESFPLTVTSAQKNPTAFYLCASSAGTVNTEAFFGQGTRLTVV.

This chain connects TRBV2 to TRBJ2-2; TRBD2 agrees at 9 bases. There are 17 residues in the CDR3. Germline CDR1 SNHLY, CDR2 FYNNEI. The V gene end was trimmed by 4 bases and the J gene end by 5 bases; junction bases not matched to a gene: 11. As DNA, the CDR3 is TGTGCCAGCAGTGTAGGGCTAGCGGGGCTCCTTACCGGGGAGCTGTTTTTT. This encodes CASSVGLAGLLTGELFF.

The chain uses TRBV5-1 and TRBJ2-2; 10 positions agree with TRBD1. From germline, CDR1 is SGHRS and CDR2 YFSETQ. Trimming at V came to 3 bases and at J to 2 bases, leaving 16 bases not matched to a gene. This CDR3 has 20 amino acids. For the CDR3, the DNA is TGCGCCAGCAGCTCTTGGCGGTACACTCGACAGGGGGCCAACACCGGGGAGCTGTTTTTT. Translation gives CASSSWRYTRQGANTGELFF.

The J gene is TRBJ2-6, the V gene TRBV15, with D tentatively TRBD1 (6 bases). CDR3 length equals 20 residues. V dropped 0 bases and J dropped 0 bases, with 18 bases sitting between them. Germline CDR1 and CDR2: LNHNV and YYDKDF (reference sequence). The CDR3 spells CATSRDVGGVGLSGANVLTF. CDR3 nucleotide sequence: TGTGCCACCAGCAGAGATGTAGGGGGAGTCGGGCTCTCTGGGGCCAACGTCCTGACTTTC.

The chain is built from TRBV7-9 and TRBJ2-7; no reliable D call. Germline-derived CDR1 and CDR2 are SEHNR and FQNEAQ (reference sequence). V was pared by 5 bases and J by 6 bases, with 11 bases between. CDR3 length equals 12 residues. This CDR3 is CASSEMLGEQYF. CDR3 DNA sequence: TGTGCCAGCAGCGAGATGCTTGGCGAGCAGTACTTC.

This clone was counted once. The gene calls are TRBV6-5 and TRBJ1-2, with D possibly matching TRBD1 (5 bases). Per the germline V gene, CDR1 is MNHEY and CDR2 is SVGAGI. V was shortened by 0 bases and J by 8 bases, with 13 bases between the two germline ends. CDR3 length: 14 amino acids. As DNA, the CDR3 is TGTGCCAGCAGTTACTCAGGGACCGCTGCCGGCTACACCTTC. Translation: CASSYSGTAAGYTF.

The chain recombines TRBV13 with TRBJ2-3; no clear D gene. V was pared by 1 base and J by 6 bases, with 8 bases between. CDR1 and CDR2 from the germline V gene are PRHDT and FYEKMQ (reference sequence). The CDR3 has 13 residues. The CDR3 nucleotides read TGTGCCAGCAGCTTAGACACTGGGGATACGCAGTATTTT. This codes for CASSLDTGDTQYF.

This rearrangement joins TRBV2 to TRBJ1-2; 10 nucleotides align to TRBD1. Germline trimming cut 3 bases from V and 1 base from J; bases unmatched to any gene: 20. The CDR3 is made up of 21 amino acids. Germline V gene data show CDR1 as SNHLY and CDR2 as FYNNEI. CDR3 protein: CASSDWDRGSPGHSFNYGYTF. CDR3 bases: TGTGCCAGCAGTGATTGGGACAGGGGCTCCCCAGGACACTCCTTTAACTATGGCTACACCTTC.

The genes are TRBV12-5 and TRBJ1-6, with D maybe TRBD1 (6 bases). The ends were cut back, 0 bases at V and 10 bases at J, with 22 bases in the middle. CDR1 and CDR2 (germline): LGHNT, FRNRAP. CDR3 length: 18 residues. The CDR3 coding sequence is TGTGCTAGTGGTTTGGTCACCGGGACACGGGCCGGGTACTCACCCCTCCACTTT. Residues: CASGLVTGTRAGYSPLHF.

The rearrangement joins TRBV12-5 to TRBJ2-7, with TRBD1 matching over 7 bases. This CDR3 contains 13 residues. Germline lookup yields CDR1 LGHNT and CDR2 FRNRAP. The V segment lost 5 bases and the J segment 4 bases; nucleotides outside the gene matches: 5. In DNA form, the CDR3 reads TGTGCTAGTGGTGCTGACAGGGTTTACGAGCAGTACTTC. Its translation: CASGADRVYEQYF.

The rearrangement uses TRBV5-4 and TRBJ2-7; tentatively, D is TRBD1 (6 bases). Germline V gene data show CDR1 as SGHNT and CDR2 as YYREEE (reference sequence). Deletions cut 3 bases from V and 0 bases from J, with 10 bases between. CDR3 length: 14 residues. CDR3 sequence reads: CASSSQGSSYEQYF. For the CDR3, the DNA is TGTGCCAGCAGCTCACAGGGTAGCTCCTACGAGCAGTACTTC.

This CDR3 reads CASDSSNTGELFF. Written as DNA, the CDR3 is TGTGCCAGCGACAGTTCGAACACCGGGGAGCTGTTTTTT. The gene calls are TRBV19 and TRBJ2-2; tentatively, D is TRBD1 (5 bases). The CDR3 spans 13 residues. The germline gives CDR1 LNHDA, CDR2 SQIVND (reference sequence). V was cut by 9 bases and J by 0 bases, with 8 bases left in between.

The V gene is TRBV18, the J gene TRBJ1-2; 8 positions match TRBD1. This CDR3 region has 14 residues. V dropped 3 bases and J dropped 3; count of bases not matched to a gene: 3. Per germline, CDR1 KGHSH and CDR2 LQKENI. CDR3 nucleotide sequence: TGTGCCAGCTCACCCGGACAGGGTGACTATGGCTACACCTTC. Its translation: CASSPGQGDYGYTF.

The chain carries TRBV5-1 and TRBJ2-3; possible D gene TRBD2, 6 bases. This CDR3 is built from 14 residues. Germline V lookup: CDR1 SGHRS, CDR2 YFSETQ. With 0 bases removed from V and 4 bases from J, the gap between germline ends came to 9 bases. Here the CDR3 reads CASSLGGDSDTQYF. The CDR3 DNA sequence: TGCGCCAGCAGCTTGGGGGGGGACTCAGATACGCAGTATTTT.

This chain connects TRBV5-1 to TRBJ2-1; TRBD2 matches at 11 bases. This CDR3 is 15 amino acids long. The J segment lost 8 bases and the V segment lost 0 bases, leaving 4 bases of the junction unmatched. Germline CDR1 and CDR2: SGHRS and YFSETQ. The CDR3 sequence is CASSLGLAGIDEQFF. The CDR3, as DNA: TGCGCCAGCAGCTTGGGACTAGCGGGGATCGATGAGCAGTTCTTC.

The chain has TRBV6-6 and TRBJ2-2; no definite D call. Germline V gene sequence: CDR1 MNHNY, CDR2 SVGAGI (reference sequence). Trimming took off 2 bases at V and 5 bases at J, with 6 bases between the two ends. The CDR3 is 13 amino acids. The chain's CDR3 is CASSYIGTGELFF. CDR3 DNA: TGTGCCAGCAGTTACATCGGGACCGGGGAGCTGTTTTTT.

Here the CDR3 DNA reads TGTGCCAGCTCAGAGGGGCAGGGCTACACCTTC. Translating gives CASSEGQGYTF. This sequence joins TRBV18 and TRBJ1-2, with D possibly matching TRBD1 (5 bases). The CDR3 spans 11 residues. The germline CDR1 and CDR2 sequences are KGHSH and LQKENI. Trimming stripped 5 bases from V and 8 bases from J, with 9 bases between.

V usage is TRBV7-7 and J usage is TRBJ2-3; weak D call: TRBD1 (6 bases). V lost 1 base, J lost 5 bases, and 16 bases lay in between. CDR1 is SSHAT, CDR2 FNYEAQ, per germline (reference sequence). The CDR3 runs to 16 residues. The DNA of the CDR3 is TGTGCCAGCAGCTTAGGGAGGCAGGGGCCTGGAGATACGCAGTATTTT. Protein: CASSLGRQGPGDTQYF.

The sample holds one count of this clone. The chain employs TRBV13 and TRBJ2-1, with 10 bases identical to TRBD1. The CDR3 is 14 amino acids. CDR1 and CDR2 from the germline V gene are PRHDT and FYEKMQ (reference sequence). With V trimmed by 5 bases and J by 8 bases, 6 bases remained unmatched. In DNA, the CDR3 is TGTGCCAGCAGCGGGGACAGGGGATTCTATGAGCAGTTCTTC. The encoded protein is CASSGDRGFYEQFF.

The J gene is TRBJ1-1, the V gene TRBV6-6; D is unclear. V gave up 0 bases and J gave up 3 bases, with 8 bases separating them. There are 14 residues in the CDR3. Germline CDR1 is MNHNY and CDR2 is SVGAGI (reference sequence). The CDR3 sequence is CASSYSKGYTEAFF. The CDR3, as DNA: TGTGCCAGCAGTTACTCGAAGGGATACACTGAAGCTTTCTTT.

V usage is TRBV6-1 and J usage is TRBJ1-1; D is undetermined. Germline lookup yields CDR1 MNHNS and CDR2 SASEGT. This CDR3 is built from 13 residues. The V and J ends lost 4 bases and 3 bases respectively, with 9 bases between them. CDR3 nucleotide sequence: TGTGCCAGCAGTGCCGACGGTTACACTGAAGCTTTCTTT. Translation gives CASSADGYTEAFF.